This T cell receptor (beta chain) was profiled in a study of cytomegalovirus exposure and HLA in healthy donors (dated by TCRdb to 2015 to 2018). Notes on the research overall: According to a later analysis, one platform produced both the 120 validation repertoires and the roughly 640 repertoires of the first cohort. The study aimed to test whether cataloging public T cell receptors could reveal signatures of past pathogen exposure. Besides the first cohort of around 700 subjects, a separate validation cohort made up of about 120 different subjects was used. High-throughput TCR immunosequencing, statistical association of individual TCRs with disease status, and machine learning were combined to predict cytomegalovirus infection status.

The CDR3 holds 18 amino acids from the cysteine to the phenylalanine. Kept here is only the CDR3 DNA, which spans 54 bases and is read in frame from base 1. V trim: 2 bases; J trim: 9 bases; unmatched bases: 11. From a lookup of the germline V gene, CDR1 and CDR2 are SGHTA and FQGNSA. Details on this clone: Its target antigen remains unknown. No base quality information exists; no much larger clone differs at one position.

Library generation was performed with the immunoSEQ multiplex PCR assay. The authors' pipeline ran thus. To diagnose cytomegalovirus status from the catalog of TCR beta chain sequences, a statistical classification framework was built. This immuneACCESS table, as held by TCRdb, lists in-frame sequences with V and J called but not all clones. Of the missing ones, under half trace to an unresolved V gene in checked studies; the others have no known cause. D and trimming come from the DNA, and the V and J calls and clone size come from that table. This sample has over 100,000 clones in its table, and approximately 87% of those were observed once. Over 6% of the sample belongs to the ten largest clones. The study at large found these results: A total of fewer than 200 TCR beta chains were listed by the study as associated with cytomegalovirus. A later analysis had no HLA typing for the validation cohort, so co-occurrence there was scored across all 110 or so repertoires. In both the original and validation cohorts, the classifier was reported to diagnose cytomegalovirus status with high specificity and sensitivity. In a later analysis, TCRs clustered in the first cohort were found to also tend to co-occur in the approximately 110 validation repertoires, with over 90% of cluster scores above 0. According to the authors, the approach could potentially be generalized to other disease states and immunological phenotypes. In vitro tests confirmed that a few of the cytomegalovirus-associated TCR beta chains recognize cytomegalovirus antigens. While some public TCRs were present in many individuals, most TCR sequences turned up only very rarely across donors.

The donors belonged to the validation cohort of over a hundred subjects, which was separate from the roughly 670-subject first cohort. This receptor chain uses TRBV7-2 and TRBJ1-6; 12 nucleotides in the junction match TRBD1. The receptor was isolated from a woman between 18 and 30 years old in good health and CMV-seropositive. The material sequenced was PBMCs. At the DNA level, the sequence is TGTGCCAGCAGCTTAAAGGCGGGACAGGGGGCCTCGGCTTCACCCCTCCACTTT. It is translated as CASSLKAGQGASASPLHF.